These 3 T cell receptor beta chains were sequenced from one sample in a study of control samples from healthy donors and cancer patients (TCRdb year 2020). Libraries came from the immunoSEQ multiplex PCR assay. This is the immuneACCESS table as TCRdb keeps it, with only in-frame sequences that have V and J called. A part of the clones is gone; compared with another copy, unresolved V genes explain less than half, and the rest is unexplained. This sample comprises approximately 110,000 clones, approximately 91% of them detected only once. The leading ten clones occupy 7.8% of the sample. What was sequenced was blood. The receptors shown here come from a woman between 18 and 30 years old in good health.

The J gene is TRBJ1-6, the V gene TRBV2, with a possible D match to TRBD1 (5 bases). The CDR3 covers 13 residues. V dropped 4 bases and J dropped 13 bases, with 14 bases sitting between them. The germline V gene encodes CDR1 SNHLY and CDR2 FYNNEI. This chain's CDR3 is CASSGGLGGPLHF. The CDR3 DNA is TGTGCCAGCAGTGGGGGCCTGGGGGGTCCCCTCCACTTT. Variable domain in full (rest from reference TRBV2 and TRBJ1-6): EPEVTQTPSHQVTQMGQEVILRCVPISNHLYFYWYRQILGQKVEFLVSFYNNEISEKSEIFDDQFSVERPDGSNFTLKIRSTKLEDSAMYFCASSGGLGGPLHFGNGTRLTVT.

This clone showed up just once. V and J are TRBV28 and TRBJ1-2; D ambiguous. V was pared by 6 bases and J by 2 bases, with 10 bases between. The germline gives CDR1 MDHEN, CDR2 SYDVKM. This CDR3 contains 13 residues. Here the CDR3 DNA reads TGTGCCAGCAGACCTGGACCAAACTATGGCTACACCTTC. Its protein is CASRPGPNYGYTF.

J is TRBJ2-3 and V is TRBV9; D is possibly TRBD1 (6 bases). This CDR3 comprises 13 residues. V lost 4 bases to trimming and J lost 6 bases, with 12 bases between them. The germline gives CDR1 SGDLS, CDR2 YYNGEE. The CDR3, as DNA: TGTGCCAGCAGCCTATCTAGGGGGGATACGCAGTATTTT. This gives the protein CASSLSRGDTQYF.